Listed below are T cell receptor beta chains from one sample, sequenced in a study of cytomegalovirus exposure and HLA in healthy donors. Sequencing was performed with immunoSEQ multiplex PCR; in TCRdb, only in-frame clones are kept and a portion is missing. This sample carries about 170,000 clones, 79% of them seen once, and the ten largest clones take 2.3%. Sequenced material: PBMCs. Receptors were obtained from a woman between 50 and 59 years old in good health and CMV-seronegative. The CDR3 runs from the conserved cysteine through the conserved F or W. The order of the fields is CDR3 DNA, CDR3 protein, D gene, J gene, clone size, V gene. D genes are given only for firm matches. The size of a clone is reported for some rows only, either as once, few or many, or as a class for expanded clones.

TGTGCCAGCAGCTTGAGGGGCCTCTATGGCTACACCTTC CASSLRGLYGYTF NA TRBJ1-2 NA TRBV5-4
TGTGCCAGCAGCTTAACGTGGGAGCAGAACAATGAGCAGTTCTTC CASSLTWEQNNEQFF NA TRBJ2-1 NA TRBV7-3
TGTGCCAGTAGGCCGGGACAGCCGATGGCTTATAGCAATCAGCCCCAGCATTTT CASRPGQPMAYSNQPQHF TRBD1 TRBJ1-5 NA TRBV19
TGCGCCAGCAGCCGGACTTTAGGGGGGACTAGATCCTACGAGCAGTACTTC CASSRTLGGTRSYEQYF TRBD2 TRBJ2-7 few TRBV4-3
TGTGCCAGCAGTTACCGGGGGGTCACTAATGAAAAACTGTTTTTT CASSYRGVTNEKLFF NA TRBJ1-4 NA TRBV6-5
TGTGCCAGTAGTACAGCTAGCGGGAGGACCGGGGAGCTGTTTTTT CASSTASGRTGELFF TRBD2 TRBJ2-2 NA TRBV19
TGTGCCAGCAGTTTACGGTCCTACGAGCAGTACTTC CASSLRSYEQYF NA TRBJ2-7 NA TRBV28
TGCGCCAGCAAGGACAGGGGGGGGACAGATACGCAGTATTTT CASKDRGGTDTQYF TRBD1 TRBJ2-3 NA TRBV10-2
TGTGCCAGCAGTTTATGGGTGGTGGGGAGAGACACCGGGGAGCTGTTTTTT CASSLWVVGRDTGELFF NA TRBJ2-2 NA TRBV28
TGTGCCAGCAGCCCAACGGACAGCTACGAGCAGTACTTC CASSPTDSYEQYF NA TRBJ2-7 few TRBV11-3
TGCGCCAGCAGTTTGCGGACAGGGGTGTCTGGCGAGCAGTACTTC CASSLRTGVSGEQYF TRBD1 TRBJ2-7 NA TRBV5-1
TGTGCCAGCAGTCCCCTAGCGGGGGTTTACAATGAGCAGTTCTTC CASSPLAGVYNEQFF TRBD2 TRBJ2-1 NA TRBV27
TGCGCCAGCAGCCCCCTACCGAGAGGGACTGAAGCTTTCTTT CASSPLPRGTEAFF NA TRBJ1-1 NA TRBV4-1
TGTGCCAGCAGTGAGGGACAGGGGTACACCGGGGAGCTGTTTTTT CASSEGQGYTGELFF TRBD1 TRBJ2-2 NA TRBV2
TGCGCCAGCAGTCCGTCACTAGCGGGAGGTGAGGATACGCAGTATTTT CASSPSLAGGEDTQYF TRBD2 TRBJ2-3 NA TRBV4-1
TGCGCCAGCAGCGATTTCCCTAACGTAGGGGTCCCTGAAGCTTTCTTT CASSDFPNVGVPEAFF NA TRBJ1-1 NA TRBV4-3
TGTGCCAGCAGTCCGACTAGCGGGAGAACCTCCTACAATGAGCAGTTCTTC CASSPTSGRTSYNEQFF TRBD2 TRBJ2-1 NA TRBV27